Each of the 17 T cell receptor beta chains below was sequenced from the same sample in a study of cytomegalovirus exposure and HLA in healthy donors. Researchers ran the PCR with 60 Vbeta and 13 Jbeta primers. Assay: immunoSEQ multiplex PCR; the TCRdb copy retains only in-frame clones and omits some. This table holds around 140,000 clones, 82% found once. What was sequenced was PBMCs. These receptors all stem from a male donor in good health and CMV-seronegative.

The V call is TRBV19, the J call TRBJ2-7; 8 nucleotides match TRBD2. The CDR3 length is 15 residues. V gave up 7 bases and J gave up 0 bases; unmatched junction bases: 8. Germline V gene sequence: CDR1 LNHDA, CDR2 SQIVND (reference sequence). The CDR3 here is CASTASGRSSYEQYF. The CDR3 DNA reads TGTGCCAGTACCGCTAGCGGGCGGAGCTCCTACGAGCAGTACTTC.

The chain carries TRBV19 and TRBJ1-5; 9 nucleotides align to TRBD1. The germline gives CDR1 LNHDA, CDR2 SQIVND (reference sequence). This CDR3 has 14 amino acids. V was clipped by 9 bases and J by 1 base; unmatched bases: 4. CDR3 sequence: CASRTGGSNQPQHF. DNA of the CDR3: TGTGCCAGCCGCACAGGGGGCAGCAATCAGCCCCAGCATTTT.

The chain joins TRBV5-1 to TRBJ2-3; D not resolved. The CDR3 runs to 15 residues. V was cut by 0 bases and J by 3 bases, with 11 bases left in between. Germline-derived CDR1 and CDR2 are SGHRS and YFSETQ. CDR3 loop: CASSLAPPRTDTQYF. The CDR3 region has the DNA TGCGCCAGCAGCTTGGCACCCCCGCGGACAGATACGCAGTATTTT.

The chain joins TRBV10-3 to TRBJ2-1; D not resolved. Germline assignment: CDR1 ENHRY and CDR2 SYGVKD. V gave up 2 bases and J gave up 7 bases, with 3 bases separating them. This CDR3 region has 11 residues. For the CDR3, the DNA is TGTGCCATCAGTGAGCCGAATGAGCAGTTCTTC. This sequence encodes CAISEPNEQFF.

This clone was seen more than once but under ten times. V and J are TRBV27 and TRBJ1-3; D might be TRBD1 (5 bases). CDR1 is MNHEY and CDR2 is SMNVEV in the germline V gene (reference sequence). The CDR3 runs to 15 residues. V shed 1 base and J shed 4 bases, with 11 bases lying between them. The CDR3 sequence: CASSLFRGAGNTIYF. CDR3 nucleotides: TGTGCCAGCAGTTTATTTAGGGGCGCGGGAAACACCATATATTTT.

The sample holds one count of this clone. This chain uses TRBV29-1 with TRBJ2-2, with 7 bases identical to TRBD1. The CDR3 length is 13 residues. Germline V gene sequence: CDR1 SQVTM, CDR2 ANQGSEA. V shed 4 bases and J 7 bases; nucleotides not matched to a gene: 6. CDR3 nucleotides: TGCAGCGTTGTAGGGGGCGCAGGCGGGGAGCTGTTTTTT. This sequence encodes CSVVGGAGGELFF.

As concerns this clone: Other DNA sequences within the sample encode an identical CDR3. The chain couples TRBV27 to TRBJ2-3; 10 bases line up with TRBD2. Trimming removed 3 bases from V and 1 base from J; junction bases left unmatched: 4. Germline lookup yields CDR1 MNHEY and CDR2 SMNVEV (reference sequence). CDR3 size: 16 residues. The CDR3 is CASSFVLAGGTDTQYF. The CDR3 DNA reads TGTGCCAGCAGTTTTGTCCTAGCGGGAGGCACAGATACGCAGTATTTT.

The V and J genes are TRBV28 and TRBJ2-3, with TRBD2 matching over 9 bases. Germline V gene data show CDR1 as MDHEN and CDR2 as SYDVKM. V trimming: 3 bases; J trimming: 6 bases; junction bases outside the gene matches: 7. This CDR3 contains 15 residues. CDR3 residues: CASSFFAGGPDTQYF. CDR3 DNA: TGTGCCAGCAGTTTTTTCGCGGGAGGGCCCGATACGCAGTATTTT.

The chain links TRBV7-9 to TRBJ1-2; the match to TRBD1 covers 7 bases. Germline CDR1 reads SEHNR; CDR2 reads FQNEAQ (reference sequence). The CDR3 contains 15 residues. The V and J ends lost 4 bases and 4 bases, in that order; junction bases with no gene match: 9. The CDR3 region is CASSYRDRFFYGYTF. The CDR3 DNA follows: TGTGCCAGCAGCTACCGGGACAGATTCTTCTATGGCTACACCTTC.

V usage is TRBV5-1 and J usage is TRBJ2-3; D is perhaps TRBD1 (5 bases). The V gene lost 1 base and the J gene lost 1 base, with 10 bases spanning the gap. There are 15 residues in the CDR3. The germline CDR1 and CDR2 sequences are SGHRS and YFSETQ. This CDR3 reads CASSLQGIGTDTQYF. In nucleotides, the CDR3 is TGCGCCAGCAGCTTGCAGGGAATCGGCACAGATACGCAGTATTTT.

DNA of the CDR3: TGTGCTAGTGGCCCGAGGAACACTGAAGCTTTCTTT. Translation gives CASGPRNTEAFF. The chain joins TRBV12-5 to TRBJ1-1; D gene uncertain. Trimming took 6 bases from V and 1 from J, leaving 6 bases between them. From germline, CDR1 is LGHNT and CDR2 FRNRAP. The CDR3 loop spans 12 amino acids.

CDR3 sequence: CASSYGQTWATEAFF. The CDR3 nucleotides are TGTGCCAGCAGTTACGGGCAGACCTGGGCCACTGAAGCTTTCTTT. The chain links TRBV6-5 to TRBJ1-1, with D uncertain. CDR1 is MNHEY, CDR2 SVGAGI, per germline. This CDR3 comprises 15 residues. Trimming took off 2 bases at V and 4 bases at J, with 14 bases between the two ends.

The rearrangement joins TRBV7-3 to TRBJ1-2; D unresolved. Germline lookup yields CDR1 SGHTA and CDR2 FQGTGA. The CDR3 sequence is 17 residues long. The germline V and J ends were trimmed by 1 base and 3 bases, with 18 bases remaining between them. This chain's CDR3 is CASSLRCPLEAHYGYTF. Here the CDR3 DNA reads TGTGCCAGCAGCTTAAGGTGCCCGTTGGAGGCCCACTATGGCTACACCTTC. The complete variable domain, with remaining parts taken from reference TRBV7-3 and TRBJ1-2, reads GAGVSQTPSNKVTEKGKYVELRCDPISGHTALYWYRQSLGQGPEFLIYFQGTGAADDSGLPNDRFFAVRPEGSVSTLKIQRTERGDSAVYLCASSLRCPLEAHYGYTFGSGTRLTVV.

This clone was seen a few times. This chain connects TRBV30 to TRBJ2-1; 9 positions match TRBD2. Germline CDR1 and CDR2: GTSNPN and SVGIG (reference sequence). The CDR3 runs to 15 residues. Trimming at V came to 2 bases and at J to 2 bases, leaving 4 bases not matched to a gene. The CDR3 spells CAWSKLAGPYNEQFF. In DNA form, the CDR3 reads TGTGCCTGGAGTAAGCTAGCGGGACCCTACAATGAGCAGTTCTTC.

The J gene is TRBJ2-7, the V gene TRBV6-1, with 7 positions matching TRBD2. The CDR3 has 13 residues. V shed 6 bases and J 2 bases; nucleotides not matched to a gene: 4. The germline gives CDR1 MNHNS, CDR2 SASEGT. CDR3 nucleotide sequence: TGTGCCAGCAGGGGGGACTACACCTACGAGCAGTACTTC. As protein: CASRGDYTYEQYF.

In its sample, this clone was seen once. V and J are TRBV27 and TRBJ2-2; 8 positions agree with TRBD2. Germline V gene sequence: CDR1 MNHEY, CDR2 SMNVEV (reference sequence). Germline trimming cut 8 bases from V and 2 bases from J; bases unmatched to any gene: 10. The CDR3 is 16 residues long. The CDR3 DNA follows: TGTGCCAGCGCCCCGCTGGGACTAGTTAACACCGGGGAGCTGTTTTTT. Translating it yields CASAPLGLVNTGELFF.

The V gene is TRBV7-2, the J gene TRBJ2-3; D is unresolved. The V gene's germline CDR1 is SGHTA and CDR2 FQGNSA. V lost 5 bases, J lost 5 bases, and 11 bases lay in between. The CDR3 is 13 residues long. The chain's CDR3 is CASSHPVVDTQYF. The DNA of the CDR3 is TGTGCCAGCAGCCACCCGGTGGTAGATACGCAGTATTTT.